This T cell receptor (beta chain) was documented in a study of blood T cell repertoires in COVID-19. About the study: Specimens from acute and convalescent COVID-19 originated in the United States, Italy and Spain.

This clone was counted once. Trimming shortened V by 0 bases and J by 0 bases, and 5 bases separated the two germline ends. The CDR3 covers 15 residues. Germline V gene sequence: CDR1 LGHNA, CDR2 YSLEER. The data were produced by immunoSEQ multiplex PCR, yet TCRdb's version contains in-frame clones alone and is incomplete. The table shows roughly 42,000 clones, with roughly 87% occurring only once. What was sequenced was peripheral blood. The genes are TRBV4-3 and TRBJ1-4; D is ambiguous. The receptor was isolated from a human donor in a cohort sampled during active COVID-19. The CDR3 coding sequence is TGCGCCAGCAGCCAAGATATCGCAACTAATGAAAAACTGTTTTTT. Translating it yields CASSQDIATNEKLFF.